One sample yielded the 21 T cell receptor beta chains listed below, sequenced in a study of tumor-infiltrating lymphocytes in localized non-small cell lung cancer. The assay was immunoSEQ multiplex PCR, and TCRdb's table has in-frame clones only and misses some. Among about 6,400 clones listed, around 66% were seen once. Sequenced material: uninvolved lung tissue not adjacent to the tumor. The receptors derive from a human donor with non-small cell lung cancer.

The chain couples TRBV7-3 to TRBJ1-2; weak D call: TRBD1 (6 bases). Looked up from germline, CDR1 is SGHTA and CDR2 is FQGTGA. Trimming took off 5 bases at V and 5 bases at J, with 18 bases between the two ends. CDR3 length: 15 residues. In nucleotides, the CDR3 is TGTGCCAGCAGCACCCACGACAGGCGCGGGTATGGCTACACCTTC. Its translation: CASSTHDRRGYGYTF. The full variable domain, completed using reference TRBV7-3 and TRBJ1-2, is GAGVSQTPSNKVTEKGKYVELRCDPISGHTALYWYRQSLGQGPEFLIYFQGTGAADDSGLPNDRFFAVRPEGSVSTLKIQRTERGDSAVYLCASSTHDRRGYGYTFGSGTRLTVV.

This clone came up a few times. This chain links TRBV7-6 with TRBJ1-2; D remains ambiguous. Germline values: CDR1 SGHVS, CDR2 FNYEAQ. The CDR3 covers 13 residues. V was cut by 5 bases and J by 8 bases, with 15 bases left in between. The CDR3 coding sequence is TGTGCCAGCAGCCTCGTCTTACGGGAAGGCTACACCTTC. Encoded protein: CASSLVLREGYTF.

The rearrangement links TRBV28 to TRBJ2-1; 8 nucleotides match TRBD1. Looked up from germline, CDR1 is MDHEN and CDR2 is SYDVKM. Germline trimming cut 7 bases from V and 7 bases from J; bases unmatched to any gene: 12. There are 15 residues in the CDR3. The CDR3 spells CASISRTGRKNEQFF. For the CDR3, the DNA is TGTGCCAGCATATCCCGGACAGGGCGCAAAAATGAGCAGTTCTTC.

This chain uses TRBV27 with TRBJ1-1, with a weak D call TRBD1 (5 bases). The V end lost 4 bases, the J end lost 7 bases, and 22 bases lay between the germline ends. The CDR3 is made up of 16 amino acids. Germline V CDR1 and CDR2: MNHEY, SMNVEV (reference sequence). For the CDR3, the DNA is TGTGCCAGCAGTTCTATATCTCCAGGGCAGAGACGTGAAGCTTTCTTT. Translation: CASSSISPGQRREAFF.

CDR3 amino acids: CASSSTLGQLHNEQFF. In DNA form, the CDR3 reads TGTGCCAGCAGCTCGACCCTCGGACAGTTACACAATGAGCAGTTCTTC. The chain employs TRBV7-2 and TRBJ2-1, with D perhaps TRBD1 (6 bases). Per the germline V gene, CDR1 is SGHTA and CDR2 is FQGNSA. V lost 4 bases and J lost 5, with 18 bases in between. The CDR3 totals 16 residues.

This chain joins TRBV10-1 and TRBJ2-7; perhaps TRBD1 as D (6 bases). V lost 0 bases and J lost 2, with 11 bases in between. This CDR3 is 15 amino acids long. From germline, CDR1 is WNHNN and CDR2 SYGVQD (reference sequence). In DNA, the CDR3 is TGCGCCAGCAGTGAGTCGGGACACAGCACCTACGAGCAGTACTTC. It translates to CASSESGHSTYEQYF.

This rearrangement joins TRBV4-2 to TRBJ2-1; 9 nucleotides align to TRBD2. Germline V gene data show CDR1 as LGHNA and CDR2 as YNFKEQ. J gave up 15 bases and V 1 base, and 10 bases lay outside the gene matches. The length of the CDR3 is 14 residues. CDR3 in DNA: TGTGCCAGCAGCCAAGGTGGAGTTCTAGCGGGGTTGTTCTTC. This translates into CASSQGGVLAGLFF.

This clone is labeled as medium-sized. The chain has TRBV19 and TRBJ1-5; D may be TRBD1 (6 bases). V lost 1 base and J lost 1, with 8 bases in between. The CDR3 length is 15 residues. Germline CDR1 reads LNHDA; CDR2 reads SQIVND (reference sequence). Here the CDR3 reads CASSIGGGSNQPQHF. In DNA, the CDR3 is TGTGCCAGTAGTATAGGAGGGGGGAGCAATCAGCCCCAGCATTTT.

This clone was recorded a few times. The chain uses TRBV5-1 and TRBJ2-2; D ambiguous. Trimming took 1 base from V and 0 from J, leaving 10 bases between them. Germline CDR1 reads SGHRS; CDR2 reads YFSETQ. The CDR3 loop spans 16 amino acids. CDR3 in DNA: TGCGCCAGCAGCTTGTGGCGTCGACCGAACACCGGGGAGCTGTTTTTT. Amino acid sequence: CASSLWRRPNTGELFF.

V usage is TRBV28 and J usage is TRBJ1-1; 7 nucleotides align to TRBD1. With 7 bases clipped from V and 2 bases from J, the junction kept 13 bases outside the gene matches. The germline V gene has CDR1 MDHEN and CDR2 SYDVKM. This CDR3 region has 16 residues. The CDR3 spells CASNPAPGTANTEAFF. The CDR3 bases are TGTGCCAGCAATCCCGCCCCGGGGACAGCTAACACTGAAGCTTTCTTT. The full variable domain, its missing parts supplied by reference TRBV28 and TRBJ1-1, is DVKVTQSSRYLVKRTGEKVFLECVQDMDHENMFWYRQDPGLGLRLIYFSYDVKMKEKGDIPEGYSVSREKKERFSLILESASTNQTSMYLCASNPAPGTANTEAFFGQGTRLTVV.

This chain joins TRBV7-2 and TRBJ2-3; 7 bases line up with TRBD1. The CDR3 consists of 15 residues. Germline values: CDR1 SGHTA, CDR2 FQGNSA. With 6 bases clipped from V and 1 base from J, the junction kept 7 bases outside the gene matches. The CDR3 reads CASSFTGVGTDTQYF. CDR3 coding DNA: TGTGCCAGCAGTTTTACAGGGGTGGGCACAGATACGCAGTATTTT.

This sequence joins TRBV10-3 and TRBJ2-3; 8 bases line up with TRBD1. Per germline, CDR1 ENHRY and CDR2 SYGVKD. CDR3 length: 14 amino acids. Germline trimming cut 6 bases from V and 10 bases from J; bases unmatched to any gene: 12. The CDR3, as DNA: TGTGCCATCAGACCGGGACAGGCAGGAGTTGCGCAGTATTTT. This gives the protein CAIRPGQAGVAQYF.

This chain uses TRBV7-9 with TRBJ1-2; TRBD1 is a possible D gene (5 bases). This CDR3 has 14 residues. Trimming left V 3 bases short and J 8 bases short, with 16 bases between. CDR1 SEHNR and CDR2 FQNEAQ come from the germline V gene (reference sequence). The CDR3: CASSLGDGSAGYTF. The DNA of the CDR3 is TGTGCCAGCAGCTTGGGGGACGGATCGGCCGGCTACACCTTC.

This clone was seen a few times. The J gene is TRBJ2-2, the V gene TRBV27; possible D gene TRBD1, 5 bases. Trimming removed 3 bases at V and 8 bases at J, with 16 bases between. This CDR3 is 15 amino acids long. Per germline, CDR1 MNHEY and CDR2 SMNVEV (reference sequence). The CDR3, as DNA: TGTGCCAGCAGTTTTGATGTCACAAGACAGGGGGAGCTGTTTTTT. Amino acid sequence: CASSFDVTRQGELFF.

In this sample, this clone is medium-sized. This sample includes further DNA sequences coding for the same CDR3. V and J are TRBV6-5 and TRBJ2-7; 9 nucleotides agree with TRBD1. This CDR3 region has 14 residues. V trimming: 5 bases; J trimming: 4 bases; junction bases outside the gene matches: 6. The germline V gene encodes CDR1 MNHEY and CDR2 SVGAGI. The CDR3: CASSPGTGRYEQYF. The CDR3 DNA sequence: TGTGCCAGCAGTCCCGGGACAGGGAGGTACGAGCAGTACTTC.

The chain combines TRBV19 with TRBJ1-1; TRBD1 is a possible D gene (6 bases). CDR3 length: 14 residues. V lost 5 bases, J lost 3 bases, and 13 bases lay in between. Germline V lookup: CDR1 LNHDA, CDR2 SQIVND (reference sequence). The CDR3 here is CASSGGQRYTEAFF. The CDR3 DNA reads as TGTGCCAGTAGTGGAGGACAGCGCTACACTGAAGCTTTCTTT.

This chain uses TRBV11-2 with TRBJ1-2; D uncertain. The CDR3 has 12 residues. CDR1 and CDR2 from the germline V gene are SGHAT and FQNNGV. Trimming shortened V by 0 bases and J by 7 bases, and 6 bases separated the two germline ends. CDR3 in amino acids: CASSLDGSGYTF. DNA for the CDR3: TGTGCCAGCAGCTTAGATGGGTCTGGCTACACCTTC.

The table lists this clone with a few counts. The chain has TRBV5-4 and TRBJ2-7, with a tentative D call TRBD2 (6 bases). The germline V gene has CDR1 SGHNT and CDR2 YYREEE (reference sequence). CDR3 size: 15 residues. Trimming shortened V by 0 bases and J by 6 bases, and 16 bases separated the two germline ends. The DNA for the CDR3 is TGTGCCAGCAGCTTGGTTCCAGGGCGGGGTCCCGAGCAGTACTTC. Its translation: CASSLVPGRGPEQYF.

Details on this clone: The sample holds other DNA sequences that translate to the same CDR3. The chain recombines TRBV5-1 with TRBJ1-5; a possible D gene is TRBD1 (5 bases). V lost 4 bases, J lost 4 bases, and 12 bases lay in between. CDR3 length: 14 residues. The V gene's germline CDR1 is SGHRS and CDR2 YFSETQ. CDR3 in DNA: TGCGCCAGCAGCCCTGGGGGGGGGAATCAGCCCCAGCATTTT. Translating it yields CASSPGGGNQPQHF.

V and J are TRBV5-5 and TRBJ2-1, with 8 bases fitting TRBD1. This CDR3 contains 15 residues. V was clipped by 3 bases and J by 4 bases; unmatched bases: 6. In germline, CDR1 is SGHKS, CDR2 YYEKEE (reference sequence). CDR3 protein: CASSSTGQDYNEQFF. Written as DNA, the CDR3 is TGTGCCAGCAGCTCCACGGGACAGGATTACAATGAGCAGTTCTTC.

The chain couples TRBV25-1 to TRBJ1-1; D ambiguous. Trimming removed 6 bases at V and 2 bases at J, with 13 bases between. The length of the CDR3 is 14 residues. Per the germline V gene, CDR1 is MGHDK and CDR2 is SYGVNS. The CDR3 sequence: CASRGLGTNTEAFF. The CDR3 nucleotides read TGTGCCAGCAGGGGCTTGGGTACCAACACTGAAGCTTTCTTT.